This entry lists 27 T cell receptor beta chains sequenced from one sample in a study of shared clonotypes between healthy human individuals. Clones were read by immunoSEQ multiplex PCR, and TCRdb kept only the in-frame ones, dropping some. This table has some 2.3 million clones, 93% appearing once. Material for sequencing was naive CD4+ T cells from PBMCs. The sample's subset: CD45RA+ positively selected. The receptor set was obtained from a young man in good health. Some clones in this sample may be carry-over from other donors' samples.

This chain joins TRBV5-1 and TRBJ2-2; 7 bases are shared with TRBD2. V shed 4 bases, J shed 3 bases, and the junction held 9 bases outside the gene matches. The germline gives CDR1 SGHRS, CDR2 YFSETQ. CDR3 length: 16 residues. The CDR3 coding sequence is TGCGCCAGCAGCCTCATGGGACTATCCCACACCGGGGAGCTGTTTTTT. Translation gives CASSLMGLSHTGELFF. Together with reference TRBV5-1 and TRBJ2-2, the CDR3 gives the full variable domain: KAGVTQTPRYLIKTRGQQVTLSCSPISGHRSVSWYQQTPGQGLQFLFEYFSETQRNKGNFPGRFSGRQFSNSRSEMNVSTLELGDSALYLCASSLMGLSHTGELFFGEGSRLTVL.

The rearrangement uses TRBV4-2 and TRBJ2-7; 10 bases match TRBD1. The CDR3 runs to 15 residues. Unmatched junction bases numbered 6, after V lost 1 base and J lost 6 bases. Germline V CDR1 and CDR2: LGHNA, YNFKEQ. For the CDR3, the DNA is TGTGCCAGCAGCCAAGCTTCCGGGACAGGGGTCGAGCAGTACTTC. Amino acid sequence: CASSQASGTGVEQYF.

The V and J genes are TRBV5-1 and TRBJ2-3, with D tentatively TRBD2 (7 bases). The CDR3 has 15 amino acids. The V end was cut by 5 bases, the J end by 0 bases, with 13 bases between. Looked up from germline, CDR1 is SGHRS and CDR2 is YFSETQ. The CDR3 DNA reads TGCGCCAGCAGTGGGGGGGCCTCAAGCACAGATACGCAGTATTTT. Protein sequence: CASSGGASSTDTQYF.

This clone was observed a few times. The chain links TRBV29-1 to TRBJ1-1, with D tentatively TRBD1 (5 bases). The CDR3 has 15 residues. The V end lost 1 base, the J end lost 1 base, and 13 bases lay between the germline ends. Germline lookup yields CDR1 SQVTM and CDR2 ANQGSEA. As DNA, the CDR3 is TGCAGCGTTGAAGGTTGGAGACAGAAGAACACTGAAGCTTTCTTT. Translation: CSVEGWRQKNTEAFF.

This sequence joins TRBV28 and TRBJ2-3; D not certain. The CDR3 runs 14 residues. Germline-derived CDR1 and CDR2 are MDHEN and SYDVKM. V gave up 3 bases and J gave up 2 bases, with 9 bases separating them. The CDR3 nucleotides read TGTGCCAGCAGTTTGTTCTCTAACACAGATACGCAGTATTTT. As protein: CASSLFSNTDTQYF. The variable domain in full, with the rest retrieved from reference TRBV28 and TRBJ2-3, is DVKVTQSSRYLVKRTGEKVFLECVQDMDHENMFWYRQDPGLGLRLIYFSYDVKMKEKGDIPEGYSVSREKKERFSLILESASTNQTSMYLCASSLFSNTDTQYFGPGTRLTVL.

This clone was detected only a few times. The gene calls are TRBV5-4 and TRBJ1-1; D not certain. There are 13 residues in the CDR3. V was shortened by 0 bases and J by 5 bases, with 8 bases between the two germline ends. Germline assignment: CDR1 SGHNT and CDR2 YYREEE (reference sequence). The CDR3 loop is CASSLAPDTEAFF. The CDR3 region has the DNA TGTGCCAGCAGCTTGGCCCCGGATACTGAAGCTTTCTTT.

J is TRBJ2-7 and V is TRBV7-8; tentative D call: TRBD1 (6 bases). Germline CDR1 is SGHVS and CDR2 is FQNEAQ. The V end was cut by 5 bases, the J end by 4 bases, with 12 bases between. CDR3 length: 13 amino acids. CDR3 region: CASSHGRGYEQYF. DNA for the CDR3: TGTGCCAGCAGCCACGGAAGGGGGTACGAGCAGTACTTC.

The V call is TRBV6-5, the J call TRBJ2-1; D unclear. The V and J ends lost 6 bases and 0 bases respectively, with 12 bases between them. This CDR3 region has 15 residues. In germline, CDR1 is MNHEY, CDR2 SVGAGI. This CDR3 reads CASRASSSSYNEQFF. The CDR3 region has the DNA TGTGCCAGCAGAGCCTCTTCAAGCTCCTACAATGAGCAGTTCTTC.

With regard to this clone: The same CDR3 can be traced to other DNA sequences in this sample. The V gene is TRBV7-3, the J gene TRBJ2-1; D unresolved. The CDR3 totals 15 residues. Germline V gene sequence: CDR1 SGHTA, CDR2 FQGTGA. Trimming removed 0 bases from V and 4 bases from J, with 10 bases in between. The CDR3 loop reads CASSLTGTLYNEQFF. CDR3 nucleotide sequence: TGTGCCAGCAGCTTAACAGGCACCTTGTACAATGAGCAGTTCTTC. Full variable domain (remainder filled in from reference TRBV7-3 and TRBJ2-1): GAGVSQTPSNKVTEKGKYVELRCDPISGHTALYWYRQSLGQGPEFLIYFQGTGAADDSGLPNDRFFAVRPEGSVSTLKIQRTERGDSAVYLCASSLTGTLYNEQFFGPGTRLTVL.

The V call is TRBV5-1, the J call TRBJ2-2; D not certain. Looked up from germline, CDR1 is SGHRS and CDR2 is YFSETQ. The CDR3 loop spans 14 amino acids. Deletions cut 7 bases from V and 2 bases from J, with 12 bases between. The CDR3 coding sequence is TGCGCCAGCCGGCCTGGATATAACACCGGGGAGCTGTTTTTT. The encoded protein is CASRPGYNTGELFF.

The V gene is TRBV7-2, the J gene TRBJ1-2, with D maybe TRBD1 (5 bases). The CDR3 is 15 residues long. Germline lookup yields CDR1 SGHTA and CDR2 FQGNSA. V gave up 2 bases and J gave up 5 bases, with 15 bases separating them. The CDR3 coding sequence is TGTGCCAGCAGCTTAAGCCCCGGGACGATATATGGCTACACCTTC. Its translation is CASSLSPGTIYGYTF.

The chain carries TRBV5-8 and TRBJ2-7, with D possibly being TRBD1 (6 bases). The CDR3 spans 15 residues. Germline loops: CDR1 SGHTS, CDR2 YDEGEE. Trimming pared 1 base from V and 2 bases from J, leaving 13 bases between. The CDR3 DNA is TGTGCCAGCAGCTTGTCTGGGACACCCACCTACGAGCAGTACTTC. Protein product: CASSLSGTPTYEQYF.

This chain connects TRBV9 to TRBJ1-4, with 7 bases that match TRBD1. Unmatched junction bases numbered 7, after V lost 4 bases and J lost 7 bases. The CDR3 is made up of 14 amino acids. CDR1 is SGDLS, CDR2 YYNGEE, per germline. Written as DNA, the CDR3 is TGTGCCAGCAGCCCTACAGACAGGGTTGAAAAACTGTTTTTT. Translation gives CASSPTDRVEKLFF. Supplemented by reference TRBV9 and TRBJ1-4, the full variable domain reads DSGVTQTPKHLITATGQRVTLRCSPRSGDLSVYWYQQSLDQGLQFLIQYYNGEERAKGNILERFSAQQFPDLHSELNLSSLELGDSALYFCASSPTDRVEKLFFGSGTQLSVL.

This clone showed up just once. The chain has TRBV19 and TRBJ2-7, with TRBD1 identical over 9 bases. CDR1 and CDR2 from the germline V gene are LNHDA and SQIVND (reference sequence). J lost 2 bases, V lost 3 bases, and 8 bases had no gene match. The CDR3 loop spans 16 amino acids. The DNA of the CDR3 is TGTGCCAGTAGTATCATACGCACAGGGGGCGCCTACGAGCAGTACTTC. It translates to CASSIIRTGGAYEQYF.

V and J are TRBV4-2 and TRBJ1-4; D is perhaps TRBD1 (6 bases). Germline CDR1 and CDR2: LGHNA and YNFKEQ. V shed 3 bases and J shed 4 bases, with 15 bases lying between them. This CDR3 has 16 amino acids. The CDR3 DNA reads TGTGCCAGCAGCCAGGTCGTCAGGGGAATTAATGAAAAACTGTTTTTT. Translation: CASSQVVRGINEKLFF.

J is TRBJ2-6 and V is TRBV7-3, with D maybe TRBD2 (5 bases). The CDR3 spans 16 residues. Germline-derived CDR1 and CDR2 are SGHTA and FQGTGA. Trimming removed 5 bases at V and 0 bases at J, with 11 bases between. The CDR3 DNA follows: TGTGCCAGCAGCCCGCCGGGGAGCTCTGGGGCCAACGTCCTGACTTTC. Translated: CASSPPGSSGANVLTF.

This clone was seen more than once but under ten times. Other DNA sequences in the sample encode the same CDR3. The CDR3 spells CASSLNSNQPQHF. The CDR3 bases are TGCGCCAGCAGCTTGAATAGCAATCAGCCCCAGCATTTT. This chain joins TRBV5-1 and TRBJ1-5, with D unclear. Trimming removed 1 base at V and 0 bases at J, with 2 bases between. CDR1 is SGHRS and CDR2 is YFSETQ in the germline V gene. The CDR3 is 13 amino acids.

The chain employs TRBV5-1 and TRBJ2-7; 14 bases match TRBD2. The J segment lost 6 bases and the V segment lost 0 bases, leaving 11 bases of the junction unmatched. The CDR3 contains 18 residues. The V gene's germline CDR1 is SGHRS and CDR2 YFSETQ. The CDR3 DNA reads as TGCGCCAGCAGCTTGGCCTCCCCGACTAGCGGGAGGGCCGGCGAGCAGTACTTC. It is translated as CASSLASPTSGRAGEQYF.

This rearrangement joins TRBV7-3 to TRBJ1-1, with TRBD1 matching 8 bases. This CDR3 region has 13 residues. From germline, CDR1 is SGHTA and CDR2 FQGTGA. J was trimmed by 0 bases and V by 9 bases; bases with no gene match: 3. The CDR3 DNA is TGTGCCAGTTCGGGACAGGTGAACACTGAAGCTTTCTTT. Amino acid sequence: CASSGQVNTEAFF.

The chain has TRBV7-9 and TRBJ2-7; 9 nucleotides align to TRBD1. Looked up from germline, CDR1 is SEHNR and CDR2 is FQNEAQ (reference sequence). This CDR3 is 17 amino acids long. The junction had 12 bases not matched to a gene; V was cut back by 4 bases and J by 2 bases. CDR3 nucleotide sequence: TGTGCCAGCAGCTCCAGAACGAGGACAGGGGAGGCCTACGAGCAGTACTTC. It yields the protein CASSSRTRTGEAYEQYF.

The count of this clone is one. This sequence joins TRBV4-2 and TRBJ2-3; 7 bases map to TRBD1. V gave up 0 bases and J gave up 0 bases; unmatched junction bases: 3. Germline V CDR1 and CDR2: LGHNA, YNFKEQ. This CDR3 contains 16 residues. This CDR3 is CASSQDPGQSTDTQYF. CDR3 nucleotides: TGTGCCAGCAGCCAAGATCCGGGACAGAGCACAGATACGCAGTATTTT.

The J gene is TRBJ1-5, the V gene TRBV28, with D possibly matching TRBD1 (5 bases). CDR1 and CDR2 (germline): MDHEN, SYDVKM. V was pared by 7 bases and J by 5 bases, with 12 bases between. The CDR3 is made up of 13 amino acids. As DNA, the CDR3 is TGTGCCAGCAACCGGGACGTAGATCAGCCCCAGCATTTT. It is translated as CASNRDVDQPQHF.

Of note for this clone: In the same sample, other DNA sequences code for this CDR3. This rearrangement joins TRBV30 to TRBJ1-4, with D unresolved. Germline loops: CDR1 GTSNPN, CDR2 SVGIG (reference sequence). Trimming stripped 2 bases from V and 7 bases from J, with 5 bases between. This CDR3 region has 11 residues. This CDR3 reads CAWSRGEKLFF. DNA of the CDR3: TGTGCCTGGAGTCGCGGTGAAAAACTGTTTTTT.

This clone has just a few counts. The CDR3 DNA reads TGTGCCAGCGTCATCCTCCCGACTGCGAACACTGAAGCTTTCTTT. Encoded protein: CASVILPTANTEAFF. The V and J genes are TRBV27 and TRBJ1-1; D is ambiguous. V was clipped by 8 bases and J by 1 base, with 17 bases between them. This CDR3 has 15 residues. The germline V gene encodes CDR1 MNHEY and CDR2 SMNVEV (reference sequence).

The rearrangement joins TRBV7-8 to TRBJ2-5; 8 nucleotides match TRBD2. There are 15 residues in the CDR3. The germline V gene encodes CDR1 SGHVS and CDR2 FQNEAQ. V lost 4 bases to trimming and J lost 2 bases; unmatched junction nucleotides: 6. CDR3 nucleotide sequence: TGTGCCAGCAGCTCAGGAGGCGGGGGGCAAGAGACCCAGTACTTC. Translation: CASSSGGGGQETQYF.

The gene calls are TRBV10-3 and TRBJ2-4; D may correspond to TRBD1 or TRBD2 (6 bases each). The CDR3 totals 14 residues. Deletions cut 6 bases from V and 6 bases from J, with 15 bases between. CDR1 ENHRY and CDR2 SYGVKD come from the germline V gene. Written as DNA, the CDR3 is TGTGCCATCAGGGACAATGGGGGGCCAAACATTCAGTACTTC. Its translation is CAIRDNGGPNIQYF.

V is TRBV6-1 and J is TRBJ1-4, with 7 nucleotides matching TRBD1. Germline CDR1 is MNHNS and CDR2 is SASEGT. The CDR3 is 15 residues long. Trimming cost V 6 bases and J 5 bases; bases outside gene matches: 9. CDR3 region: CASSHRDSRNEKLFF. CDR3 DNA sequence: TGTGCCAGCAGCCACCGGGACAGCAGAAATGAAAAACTGTTTTTT.